The 16 T cell receptor beta chains presented below share a single source sample, sequenced in a study of cytomegalovirus exposure and HLA in healthy donors. PCR amplification relied on 60 Vbeta primers (plus 13 Jbeta primers). The assay was immunoSEQ multiplex PCR, and TCRdb's table has in-frame clones only and misses some. Counted here are 100,000 to 150,000 clones, roughly 83% occurring once; the ten biggest clones make up around 1.2%. Source material: PBMCs. Every receptor here comes from a girl between 2 and 10 years old in good health and CMV-seronegative.

The chain links TRBV19 to TRBJ2-1, with TRBD2 matching over 10 bases. The germline CDR1 and CDR2 sequences are LNHDA and SQIVND (reference sequence). The trim removed 5 bases at V and 7 bases at J, leaving 11 bases unmatched. CDR3 length: 16 amino acids. The CDR3 DNA reads TGTGCCAGTAGTCCTCATCCTAGCGGGAGTTGGAATGAGCAGTTCTTC. This codes for CASSPHPSGSWNEQFF.

This rearrangement joins TRBV15 to TRBJ1-5; D possibly corresponds to TRBD1 (5 bases). The germline V and J ends were trimmed by 0 bases and 9 bases, with 18 bases remaining between them. Germline V gives CDR1 LNHNV, CDR2 YYDKDF (reference sequence). This CDR3 is built from 16 residues. CDR3 region: CATSRDDRQGLWPQHF. CDR3 in DNA: TGTGCCACCAGCAGAGATGATCGTCAGGGCCTATGGCCCCAGCATTTT.

The rearrangement links TRBV19 to TRBJ2-1; D is possibly TRBD2 (6 bases). V was cut by 5 bases and J by 8 bases, with 16 bases left in between. From germline, CDR1 is LNHDA and CDR2 SQIVND (reference sequence). The CDR3 sequence is 14 residues long. For the CDR3, the DNA is TGTGCCAGTAGTCCCCTGGGGGGATTGGATGAGCAGTTCTTC. Translation: CASSPLGGLDEQFF.

In this sample, this clone turned up once. V is TRBV4-1 and J is TRBJ2-2, with 10 nucleotides matching TRBD2. The length of the CDR3 is 18 residues. CDR1 and CDR2 (germline): MGHRA, YSYEKL. Germline trimming cut 1 base from V and 5 bases from J; bases unmatched to any gene: 10. The CDR3 loop is CASSQGPAGGFGTGELFF. The CDR3, as DNA: TGCGCCAGCAGCCAAGGTCCAGCGGGAGGGTTTGGGACCGGGGAGCTGTTTTTT.

The genes are TRBV4-1 and TRBJ1-4; 7 positions agree with TRBD1. Trimming at V came to 3 bases and at J to 8 bases, leaving 24 bases not matched to a gene. CDR1 and CDR2 (germline): MGHRA, YSYEKL. The CDR3 extends over 20 amino acids. CDR3 bases: TGCGCCAGCAGCCAGTCCCCCGCCTCGCCCTTGACAGGGATGAGGGAAAAACTGTTTTTT. It yields the protein CASSQSPASPLTGMREKLFF.

The chain is built from TRBV30 and TRBJ1-2, with D possibly TRBD1 on 6 matching bases. Germline V gene sequence: CDR1 GTSNPN, CDR2 SVGIG (reference sequence). With 0 bases removed from V and 8 bases from J, the gap between germline ends came to 16 bases. CDR3 length equals 14 residues. The chain's CDR3 is CAWSVVPGQFGYTF. CDR3 nucleotides: TGTGCCTGGAGTGTAGTCCCCGGACAGTTCGGCTACACCTTC.

The chain recombines TRBV19 with TRBJ1-1; D gene uncertain. Germline V gene sequence: CDR1 LNHDA, CDR2 SQIVND (reference sequence). Trimming pared 3 bases from V and 3 bases from J, leaving 11 bases between. CDR3 length: 14 residues. Here the CDR3 reads CASSIAYEDTEAFF. In nucleotides, the CDR3 is TGTGCCAGTAGTATTGCATACGAGGACACTGAAGCTTTCTTT.

The chain uses TRBV5-6 and TRBJ2-5; D may be TRBD1 (6 bases). The CDR3 extends over 13 amino acids. Trimming took off 1 base at V and 5 bases at J, with 9 bases between the two ends. Germline-derived CDR1 and CDR2 are SGHDT and YYEEEE. Here the CDR3 reads CASSLTGMETQYF. CDR3 bases: TGTGCCAGCAGCTTGACAGGGATGGAGACCCAGTACTTC.

The CDR3 loop reads CASSMDRGDTGELFF. CDR3 DNA: TGCGCCAGCAGCATGGACAGGGGCGACACCGGGGAGCTGTTTTTT. The gene calls are TRBV5-1 and TRBJ2-2, with 9 bases matching TRBD1. There are 15 residues in the CDR3. Germline lookup yields CDR1 SGHRS and CDR2 YFSETQ. V gave up 4 bases and J gave up 3 bases; unmatched junction bases: 4.

The V gene is TRBV4-1, the J gene TRBJ2-1; 12 positions match TRBD1. Germline CDR1 reads MGHRA; CDR2 reads YSYEKL. The V segment lost 4 bases and the J segment 6 bases; nucleotides outside the gene matches: 1. The CDR3 runs 14 residues. Here the CDR3 reads CASSLGQGANEQFF. Here the CDR3 DNA reads TGCGCCAGCAGCCTGGGACAGGGGGCCAATGAGCAGTTCTTC.

This clone was seen a handful of times. J is TRBJ1-3 and V is TRBV15, with a possible D match to TRBD1 (6 bases). The germline V gene has CDR1 LNHNV and CDR2 YYDKDF (reference sequence). V was clipped by 0 bases and J by 4 bases, with 16 bases between them. The CDR3 consists of 17 residues. The CDR3 sequence is CATSRDPQGLSGNTIYF. As DNA, the CDR3 is TGTGCCACCAGCAGAGATCCCCAGGGGCTATCCGGAAACACCATATATTTT.

The gene calls are TRBV4-3 and TRBJ1-3, with unresolved D. This CDR3 region has 14 residues. The V gene's germline CDR1 is LGHNA and CDR2 YSLEER. V was shortened by 3 bases and J by 0 bases, with 6 bases between the two germline ends. The CDR3 nucleotides are TGCGCCAGCAGCCATGAACTCTCTGGAAACACCATATATTTT. As protein: CASSHELSGNTIYF.

The V and J genes are TRBV7-9 and TRBJ2-7; 10 bases are a match to TRBD1. The CDR3 contains 15 residues. Trimming cost V 3 bases and J 3 bases; bases outside gene matches: 5. Germline lookup yields CDR1 SEHNR and CDR2 FQNEAQ (reference sequence). The CDR3 loop is CASSFFRDRGYEQYF. The CDR3 DNA reads as TGTGCCAGCAGCTTCTTCCGGGACAGGGGCTACGAGCAGTACTTC.

This rearrangement joins TRBV6-5 to TRBJ2-5, with 8 nucleotides matching TRBD2. This CDR3 contains 13 residues. CDR1 MNHEY and CDR2 SVGAGI come from the germline V gene. Trimming cost V 10 bases and J 3 bases; bases outside gene matches: 7. Here the CDR3 reads CATRSGREETQYF. The CDR3 nucleotides are TGTGCCACCCGAAGCGGGAGAGAAGAGACCCAGTACTTC.

The CDR3 is CASSSTGGLGKLFF. Here the CDR3 DNA reads TGTGCCAGCAGCTCGACAGGGGGCTTGGGAAAACTGTTTTTT. The V call is TRBV7-9, the J call TRBJ1-4, with TRBD1 matching 10 bases. The germline V gene has CDR1 SEHNR and CDR2 FQNEAQ (reference sequence). CDR3 length equals 14 residues. V trimming: 4 bases; J trimming: 10 bases; junction bases outside the gene matches: 6.

This sequence joins TRBV18 and TRBJ2-7, with D perhaps matching TRBD1 (5 bases). V shed 3 bases and J shed 4 bases, with 10 bases lying between them. The CDR3 is made up of 13 amino acids. Germline CDR1 reads KGHSH; CDR2 reads LQKENI. CDR3 in DNA: TGTGCCAGCTCACCCCTAGACAGTTACGAGCAGTACTTC. Protein product: CASSPLDSYEQYF.